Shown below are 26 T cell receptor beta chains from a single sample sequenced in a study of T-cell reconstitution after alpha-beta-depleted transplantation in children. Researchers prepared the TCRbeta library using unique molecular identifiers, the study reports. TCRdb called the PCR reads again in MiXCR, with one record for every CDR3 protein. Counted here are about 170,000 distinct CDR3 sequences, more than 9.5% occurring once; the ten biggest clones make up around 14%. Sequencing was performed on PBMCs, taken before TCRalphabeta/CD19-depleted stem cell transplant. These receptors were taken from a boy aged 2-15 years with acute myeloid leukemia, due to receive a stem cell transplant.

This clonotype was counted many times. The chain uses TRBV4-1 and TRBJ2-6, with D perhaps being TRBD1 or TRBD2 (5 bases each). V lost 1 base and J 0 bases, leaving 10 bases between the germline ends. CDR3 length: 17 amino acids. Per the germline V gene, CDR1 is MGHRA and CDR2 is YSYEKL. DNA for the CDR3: TGCGCCAGCAGCCAAGGAGGGGCTCGCTCTGGGGCCAACGTCCTGACTTTC. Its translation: CASSQGGARSGANVLTF.

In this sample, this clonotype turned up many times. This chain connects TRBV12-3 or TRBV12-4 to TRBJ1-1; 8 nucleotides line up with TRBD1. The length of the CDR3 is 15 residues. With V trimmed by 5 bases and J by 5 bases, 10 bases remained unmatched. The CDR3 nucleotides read TGTGCCAGCAGTCGGACAGGGCGAATGAGTACTGAAGCTTTCTTT. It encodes CASSRTGRMSTEAFF.

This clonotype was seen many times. The CDR3 is CASSKKAGYSNQPQHF. In DNA, the CDR3 is TGTGCCAGCAGCAAAAAAGCAGGTTATAGCAATCAGCCCCAGCATTTT. The rearrangement joins TRBV21-1 to TRBJ1-5. TRBV21-1 is annotated as a pseudogene. The CDR3 contains 16 residues.

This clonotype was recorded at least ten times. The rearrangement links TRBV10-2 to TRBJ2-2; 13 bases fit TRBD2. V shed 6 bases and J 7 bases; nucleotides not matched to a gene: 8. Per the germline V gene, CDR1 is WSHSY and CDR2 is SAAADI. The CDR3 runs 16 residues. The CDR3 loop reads CASRGRTSGSGGELFF. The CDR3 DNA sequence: TGCGCCAGCAGGGGCCGGACTAGCGGGAGCGGCGGGGAGCTGTTTTTT.

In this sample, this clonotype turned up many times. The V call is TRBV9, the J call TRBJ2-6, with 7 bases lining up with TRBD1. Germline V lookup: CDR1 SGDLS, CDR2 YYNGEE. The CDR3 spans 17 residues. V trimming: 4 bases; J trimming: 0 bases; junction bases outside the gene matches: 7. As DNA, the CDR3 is TGTGCCAGCAGCCCGCGACAGGGCCCCTCTGGGGCCAACGTCCTGACTTTC. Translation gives CASSPRQGPSGANVLTF.

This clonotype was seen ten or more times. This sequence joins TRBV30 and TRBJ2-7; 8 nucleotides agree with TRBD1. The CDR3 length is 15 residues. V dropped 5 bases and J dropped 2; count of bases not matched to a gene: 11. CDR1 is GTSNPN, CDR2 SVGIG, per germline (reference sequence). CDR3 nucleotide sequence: TGTGCCTGGTCAGACCCAGGGGGCTCCACCTACGAGCAGTACGTC. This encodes CAWSDPGGSTYEQYV.

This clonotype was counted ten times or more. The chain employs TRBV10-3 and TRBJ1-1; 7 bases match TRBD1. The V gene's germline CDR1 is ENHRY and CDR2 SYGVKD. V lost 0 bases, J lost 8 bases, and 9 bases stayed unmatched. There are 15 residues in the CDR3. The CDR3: CAISESKGAQSEAFF. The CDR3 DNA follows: TGTGCCATCAGTGAGTCGAAGGGGGCACAGTCCGAAGCTTTCTTT.

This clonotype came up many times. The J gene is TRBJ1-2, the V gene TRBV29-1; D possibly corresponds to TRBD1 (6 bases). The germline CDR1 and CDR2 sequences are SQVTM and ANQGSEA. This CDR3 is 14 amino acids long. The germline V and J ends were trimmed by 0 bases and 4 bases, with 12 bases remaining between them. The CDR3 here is CSVEDQDRLYGYTF. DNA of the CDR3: TGCAGCGTTGAAGACCAGGACAGACTCTATGGCTACACCTTC.

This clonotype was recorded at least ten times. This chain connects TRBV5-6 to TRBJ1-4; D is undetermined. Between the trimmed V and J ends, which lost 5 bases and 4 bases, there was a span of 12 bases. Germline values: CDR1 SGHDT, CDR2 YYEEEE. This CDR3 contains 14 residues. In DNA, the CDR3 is TGTGCCAGCAGTCAACGCCGCTATAATGAAAAACTGTTTTTT. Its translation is CASSQRRYNEKLFF. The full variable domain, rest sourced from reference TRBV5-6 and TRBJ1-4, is DAGVTQSPTHLIKTRGQQVTLRCSPKSGHDTVSWYQQALGQGPQFIFQYYEEEERQRGNFPDRFSGHQFPNYSSELNVNALLLGDSALYLCASSQRRYNEKLFFGSGTQLSVL.

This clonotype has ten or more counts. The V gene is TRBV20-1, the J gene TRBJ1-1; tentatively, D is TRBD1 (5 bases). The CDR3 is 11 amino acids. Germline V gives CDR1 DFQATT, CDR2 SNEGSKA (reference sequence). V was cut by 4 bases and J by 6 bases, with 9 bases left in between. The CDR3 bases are TGCAGTGCTACGGACATAGCTGAAGCTTTCTTT. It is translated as CSATDIAEAFF.

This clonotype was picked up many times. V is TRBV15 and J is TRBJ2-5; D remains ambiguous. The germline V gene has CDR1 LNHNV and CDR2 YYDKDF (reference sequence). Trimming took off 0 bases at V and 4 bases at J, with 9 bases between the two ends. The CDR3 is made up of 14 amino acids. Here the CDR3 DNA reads TGTGCCACCAGCAGAGATATGAGAGGAGAGACCCAGTACTTC. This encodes CATSRDMRGETQYF.

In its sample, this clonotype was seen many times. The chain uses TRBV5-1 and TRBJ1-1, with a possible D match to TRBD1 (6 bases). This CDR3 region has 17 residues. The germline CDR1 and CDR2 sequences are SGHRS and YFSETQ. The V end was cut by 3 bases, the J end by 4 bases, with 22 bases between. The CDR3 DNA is TGCGCCAGCAGCTGGGGCATAAGGGGGGGGCGCGGCACTGAAGCTTTCTTT. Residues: CASSWGIRGGRGTEAFF. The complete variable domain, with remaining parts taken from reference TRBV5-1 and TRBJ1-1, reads KAGVTQTPRYLIKTRGQQVTLSCSPISGHRSVSWYQQTPGQGLQFLFEYFSETQRNKGNFPGRFSGRQFSNSRSEMNVSTLELGDSALYLCASSWGIRGGRGTEAFFGQGTRLTVV.

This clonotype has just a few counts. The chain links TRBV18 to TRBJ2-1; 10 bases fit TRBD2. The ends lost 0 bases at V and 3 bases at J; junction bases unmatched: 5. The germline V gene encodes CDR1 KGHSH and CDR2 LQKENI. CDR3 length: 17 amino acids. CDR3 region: CASSPPTSGVYYNEQFF. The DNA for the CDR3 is TGTGCCAGCTCACCACCCACTAGCGGGGTATACTACAATGAGCAGTTCTTC.

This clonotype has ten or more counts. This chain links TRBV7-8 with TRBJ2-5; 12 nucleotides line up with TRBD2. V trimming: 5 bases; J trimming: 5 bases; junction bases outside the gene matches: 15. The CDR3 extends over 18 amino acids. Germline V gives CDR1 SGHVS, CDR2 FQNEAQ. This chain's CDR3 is CASSPARLAGAPGETQYF. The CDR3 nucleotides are TGTGCCAGCAGCCCGGCTAGACTAGCGGGAGCTCCGGGGGAGACCCAGTACTTC.

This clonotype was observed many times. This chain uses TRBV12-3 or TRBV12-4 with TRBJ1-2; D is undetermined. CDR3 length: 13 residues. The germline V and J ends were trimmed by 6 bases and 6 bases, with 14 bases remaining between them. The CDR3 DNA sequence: TGTGCCAGCAGCCCGGACCGTTTAAATGGCTACACCTTC. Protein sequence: CASSPDRLNGYTF.

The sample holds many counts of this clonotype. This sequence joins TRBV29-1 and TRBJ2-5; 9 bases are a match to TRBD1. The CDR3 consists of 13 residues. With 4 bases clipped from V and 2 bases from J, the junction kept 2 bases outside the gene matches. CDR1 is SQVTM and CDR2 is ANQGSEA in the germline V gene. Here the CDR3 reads CSVGQGGQETQYF. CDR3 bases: TGCAGCGTTGGACAGGGGGGTCAAGAGACCCAGTACTTC.

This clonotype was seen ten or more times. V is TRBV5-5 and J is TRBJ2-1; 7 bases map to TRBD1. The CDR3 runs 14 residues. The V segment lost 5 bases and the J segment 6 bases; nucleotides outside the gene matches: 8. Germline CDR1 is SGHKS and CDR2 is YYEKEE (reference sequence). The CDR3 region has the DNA TGTGCCAGCAGTTATATCGGGACAGTCAATGAGCAGTTCTTC. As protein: CASSYIGTVNEQFF. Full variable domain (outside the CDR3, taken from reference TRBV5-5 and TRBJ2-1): DAGVTQSPTHLIKTRGQQVTLRCSPISGHKSVSWYQQVLGQGPQFIFQYYEKEERGRGNFPDRFSARQFPNYSSELNVNALLLGDSALYLCASSYIGTVNEQFFGPGTRLTVL.

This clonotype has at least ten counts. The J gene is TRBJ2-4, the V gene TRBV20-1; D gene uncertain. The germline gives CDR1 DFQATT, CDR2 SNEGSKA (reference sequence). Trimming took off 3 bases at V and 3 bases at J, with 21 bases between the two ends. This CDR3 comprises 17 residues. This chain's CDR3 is CSARSLKGLVGKNIQYF. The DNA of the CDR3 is TGCAGTGCTAGGAGTCTGAAGGGCCTGGTGGGCAAAAACATTCAGTACTTC.

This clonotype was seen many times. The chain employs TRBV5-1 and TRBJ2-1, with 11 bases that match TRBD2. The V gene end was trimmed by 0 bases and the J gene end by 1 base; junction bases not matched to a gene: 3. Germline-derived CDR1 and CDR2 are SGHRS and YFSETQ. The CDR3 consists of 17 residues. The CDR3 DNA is TGCGCCAGCAGCTTGGCACTAGCGGGAGATTCCTACAATGAGCAGTTCTTC. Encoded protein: CASSLALAGDSYNEQFF. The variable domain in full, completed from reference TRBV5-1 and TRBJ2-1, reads KAGVTQTPRYLIKTRGQQVTLSCSPISGHRSVSWYQQTPGQGLQFLFEYFSETQRNKGNFPGRFSGRQFSNSRSEMNVSTLELGDSALYLCASSLALAGDSYNEQFFGPGTRLTVL.

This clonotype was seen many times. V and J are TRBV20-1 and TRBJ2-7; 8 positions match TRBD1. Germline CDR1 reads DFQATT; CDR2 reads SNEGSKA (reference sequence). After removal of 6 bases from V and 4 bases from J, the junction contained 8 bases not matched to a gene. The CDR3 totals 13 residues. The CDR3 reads CSASTGTGYEQYF. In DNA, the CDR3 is TGCAGTGCCTCGACCGGGACAGGTTACGAGCAGTACTTC.

CDR3 sequence reads: CSARDLGSGTEAFF. Written as DNA, the CDR3 is TGCAGTGCTAGAGATCTCGGGTCCGGCACTGAAGCTTTCTTT. This chain uses TRBV20-1 with TRBJ1-1; D unclear. The V end lost 0 bases, the J end lost 4 bases, and 12 bases lay between the germline ends. The CDR3 is 14 residues long. Germline V CDR1 and CDR2: DFQATT, SNEGSKA (reference sequence).

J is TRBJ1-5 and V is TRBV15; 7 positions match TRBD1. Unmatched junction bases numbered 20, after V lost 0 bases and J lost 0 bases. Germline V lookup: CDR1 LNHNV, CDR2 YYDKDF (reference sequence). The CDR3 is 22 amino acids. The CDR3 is CATSRDRRTSDRDSYSNQPQHF. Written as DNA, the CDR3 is TGTGCCACCAGCAGAGACCGCAGGACTAGTGACAGGGACTCCTATAGCAATCAGCCCCAGCATTTT.

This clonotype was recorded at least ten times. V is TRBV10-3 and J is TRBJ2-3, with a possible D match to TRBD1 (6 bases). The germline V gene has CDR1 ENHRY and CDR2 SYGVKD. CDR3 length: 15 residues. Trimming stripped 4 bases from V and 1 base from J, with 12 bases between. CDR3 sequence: CAISGGSGGTDTQYF. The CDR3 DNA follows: TGTGCCATCAGTGGTGGGTCAGGGGGCACAGATACGCAGTATTTT.

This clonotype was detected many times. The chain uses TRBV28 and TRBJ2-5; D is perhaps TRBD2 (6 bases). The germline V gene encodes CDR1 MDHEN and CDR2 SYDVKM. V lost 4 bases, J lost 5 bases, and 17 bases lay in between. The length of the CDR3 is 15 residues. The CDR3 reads CASSSNLSGGETQYF. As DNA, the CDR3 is TGTGCCAGCAGTTCGAACCTATCAGGAGGGGAGACCCAGTACTTC.

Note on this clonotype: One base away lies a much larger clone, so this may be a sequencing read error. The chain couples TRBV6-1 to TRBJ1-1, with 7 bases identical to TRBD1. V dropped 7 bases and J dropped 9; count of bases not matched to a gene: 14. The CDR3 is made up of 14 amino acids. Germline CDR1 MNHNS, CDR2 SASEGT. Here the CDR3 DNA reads TGTGCCAGCATGAAGGACAGGCTAGGGACTCAAGCTTTCTTT. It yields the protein CASMKDRLGTQAFF.

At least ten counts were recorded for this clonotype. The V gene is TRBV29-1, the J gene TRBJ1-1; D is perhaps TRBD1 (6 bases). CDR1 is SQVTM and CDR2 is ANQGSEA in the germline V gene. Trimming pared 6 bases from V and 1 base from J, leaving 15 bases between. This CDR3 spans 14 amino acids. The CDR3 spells CSVDRSGTNTEAFF. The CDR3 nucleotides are TGCAGCGTCGACAGGTCAGGGACGAACACTGAAGCTTTCTTT.